This T cell receptor (beta chain) was retrieved from a study of shared clonotypes between healthy human individuals. Study context: Researchers assigned three CD4 naive, three CD4 memory, two CD8 naive and one CD8 memory plate to each donor.

Clones were sequenced by immunoSEQ multiplex PCR, and TCRdb holds only the in-frame ones, with some missing. Seen here are about 1.4 million clones, 96% observed once, and the top ten hold more than 0.9%. CDR1 is MNHEY, CDR2 SVGAGI, per germline. This CDR3 contains 13 residues. Trimming removed 5 bases from V and 0 bases from J, with 8 bases in between. Donors were Caucasian adults residing in Nashville, Tennessee, USA. The TCR sequence derives from a man aged 25 to 40 in good health. Sequencing used naive CD4+ T cells sorted from blood. Regarding subset: CD45RA+ positively selected. The chain recombines TRBV6-5 with TRBJ2-7; D gene uncertain. CDR3 DNA sequence: TGTGCCAGCAGTCTTTATAGCTCCTACGAGCAGTACTTC. As protein: CASSLYSSYEQYF.